This entry is about one T cell receptor (beta chain). Its antigen is currently unknown. The CDR3 is made up of 16 amino acids. The trim removed 4 bases at V and 6 bases at J, leaving 14 bases unmatched. The germline V gene has CDR1 SEHNR and CDR2 FQNEAQ (reference sequence). These data are taken from a study of CD8+ T cells in alopecia areata. Study-level results: Relative to normal scalp, lesional scalp, especially alopecia totalis/universalis, showed higher clonality.

Following extraction, RNA underwent reverse transcription to cDNA, which served as the sequencing template. Some clones are missing from TCRdb's copy, which holds only in-frame ones; the method was immunoSEQ multiplex PCR. The table shows 150,000 to 200,000 clones, with 55% occurring only once. Both CD4+ and CD8+ T cells were separated by sorting PBMCs. The TCR was taken from a human donor in good health. The chain has TRBV7-9 and TRBJ1-2; 7 bases line up with TRBD1. The sample taken for sequencing was CD4+ T cells sorted from blood. In DNA form, the CDR3 reads TGTGCCAGCAGCTCACGGGGACAGCTACTTAGGGATGGCTACACCTTC. Its protein product is CASSSRGQLLRDGYTF.